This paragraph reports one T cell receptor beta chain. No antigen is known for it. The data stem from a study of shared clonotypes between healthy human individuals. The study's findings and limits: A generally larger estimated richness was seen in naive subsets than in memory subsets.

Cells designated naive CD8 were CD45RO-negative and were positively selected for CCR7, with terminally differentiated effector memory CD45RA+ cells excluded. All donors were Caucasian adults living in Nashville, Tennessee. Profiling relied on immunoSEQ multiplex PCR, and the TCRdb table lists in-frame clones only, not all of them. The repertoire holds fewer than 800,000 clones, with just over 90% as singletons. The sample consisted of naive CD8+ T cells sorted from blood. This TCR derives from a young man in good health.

This CDR3 reads CASSGGLAGVNEQFF. DNA of the CDR3: TGTGCCAGCAGCGGTGGACTAGCGGGAGTTAATGAGCAGTTCTTC. The chain combines TRBV7-8 with TRBJ2-1; TRBD2 matches at 13 bases. The CDR3 sequence is 15 residues long. Trimming removed 5 bases from V and 7 bases from J; junction bases left unmatched: 5. The germline CDR1 and CDR2 sequences are SGHVS and FQNEAQ. Full variable domain (rest looked up from reference TRBV7-8 and TRBJ2-1): GAGVSQSPRYKVAKRGQDVALRCDPISGHVSLFWYQQALGQGPEFLTYFQNEAQLDKSGLPSDRFFAERPEGSVSTLKIQRTQQEDSAVYLCASSGGLAGVNEQFFGPGTRLTVL.